This TCR beta chain was recovered during a study of tumor-infiltrating lymphocytes in localized non-small cell lung cancer. Findings of the study overall: Immunotypes IM1 and IM2 had similar TCR-derived T-cell fractions. Different pieces of the same tissue went to different assays, confounding technical variation with intratumor heterogeneity. TCR sequencing covered a subset of patients with enough tissue.

The V gene's germline CDR1 is SNHLY and CDR2 FYNNEI. Germline trimming cut 3 bases from V and 4 bases from J; bases unmatched to any gene: 2. This CDR3 region has 13 residues. Clones were read by immunoSEQ multiplex PCR, and TCRdb kept only the in-frame ones, dropping some. The sample holds around 10,000 clones, 60% seen once. Note on this clone: What it binds is unknown. Other DNA sequences in the same sample also yield this CDR3.

The sample taken for sequencing was uninvolved lung tissue not adjacent to the tumor. This clonotype originated in a human donor with non-small cell lung cancer. The rearrangement joins TRBV2 to TRBJ1-1; 7 bases are a match to TRBD1. The CDR3 nucleotides read TGTGCCAGCAGTGACAGGGGGGGCACTGAAGCTTTCTTT. Amino acids: CASSDRGGTEAFF. Filled out from reference TRBV2 and TRBJ1-1, the complete variable domain reads EPEVTQTPSHQVTQMGQEVILRCVPISNHLYFYWYRQILGQKVEFLVSFYNNEISEKSEIFDDQFSVERPDGSNFTLKIRSTKLEDSAMYFCASSDRGGTEAFFGQGTRLTVV.